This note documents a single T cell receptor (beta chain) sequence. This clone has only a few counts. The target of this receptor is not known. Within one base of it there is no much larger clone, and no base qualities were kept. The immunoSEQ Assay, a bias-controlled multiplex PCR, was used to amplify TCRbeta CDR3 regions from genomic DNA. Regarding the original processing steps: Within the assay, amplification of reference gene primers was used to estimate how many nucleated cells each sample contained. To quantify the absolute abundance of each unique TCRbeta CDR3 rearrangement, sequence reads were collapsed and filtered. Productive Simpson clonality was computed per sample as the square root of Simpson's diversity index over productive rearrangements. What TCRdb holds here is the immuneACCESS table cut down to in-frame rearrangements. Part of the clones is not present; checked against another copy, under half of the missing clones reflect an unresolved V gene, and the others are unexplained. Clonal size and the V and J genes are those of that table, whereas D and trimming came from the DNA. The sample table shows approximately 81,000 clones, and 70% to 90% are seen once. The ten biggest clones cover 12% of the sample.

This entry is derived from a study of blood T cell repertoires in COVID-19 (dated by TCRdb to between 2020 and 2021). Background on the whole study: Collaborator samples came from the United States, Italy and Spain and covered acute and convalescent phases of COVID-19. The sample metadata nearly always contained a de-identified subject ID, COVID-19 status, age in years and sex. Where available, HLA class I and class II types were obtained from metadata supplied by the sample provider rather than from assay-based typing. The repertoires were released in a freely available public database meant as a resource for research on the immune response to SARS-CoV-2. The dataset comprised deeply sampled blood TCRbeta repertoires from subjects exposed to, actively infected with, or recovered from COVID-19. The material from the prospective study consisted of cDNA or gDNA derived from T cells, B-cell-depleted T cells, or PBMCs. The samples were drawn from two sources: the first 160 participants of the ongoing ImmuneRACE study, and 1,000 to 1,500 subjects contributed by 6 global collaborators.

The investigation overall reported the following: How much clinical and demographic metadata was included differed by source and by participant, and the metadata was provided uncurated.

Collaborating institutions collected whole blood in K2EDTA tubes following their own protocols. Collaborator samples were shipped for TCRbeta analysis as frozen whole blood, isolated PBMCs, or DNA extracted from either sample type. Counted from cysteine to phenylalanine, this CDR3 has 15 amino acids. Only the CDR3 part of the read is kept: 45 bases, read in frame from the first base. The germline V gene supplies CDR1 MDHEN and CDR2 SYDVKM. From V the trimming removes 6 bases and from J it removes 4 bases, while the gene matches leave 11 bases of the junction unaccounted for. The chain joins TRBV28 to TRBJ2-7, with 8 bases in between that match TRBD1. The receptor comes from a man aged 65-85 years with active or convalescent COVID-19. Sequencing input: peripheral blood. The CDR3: CASSPAAGGWYEQYF. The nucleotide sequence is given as TGTGCCAGCAGCCCAGCCGCAGGGGGCTGGTACGAGCAGTACTTC. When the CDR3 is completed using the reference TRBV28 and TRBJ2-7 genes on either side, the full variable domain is DVKVTQSSRYLVKRTGEKVFLECVQDMDHENMFWYRQDPGLGLRLIYFSYDVKMKEKGDIPEGYSVSREKKERFSLILESASTNQTSMYLCASSPAAGGWYEQYFGPGTRLTVT.